A selection of T cell receptor beta chains follows, all from one sample in a study of T-cell reconstitution after alpha-beta-depleted transplantation in children. Using its own MiXCR run on the PCR reads, TCRdb lists one record per CDR3 protein. The table lists some 550,000 distinct CDR3 sequences, around 20% of them singletons. The sequenced sample was PBMCs from the stem cell graft donor, obtained from the stem cell graft. The receptors were gathered from a human donor who donated a stem cell graft to a child with acute lymphoblastic leukemia. CDR3s include the opening cysteine and the closing phenylalanine or tryptophan. The order of the fields is clone size, J gene, D gene, V gene, CDR3 DNA, CDR3 protein. D genes are given only for firm matches. Rows give clone size only sometimes, using once, few, many, or a class for an expanded clone.

once TRBJ2-1 NA TRBV7-9 TGTGCCAGCACCTTTTGGGGAGGGGGCTCCTACAATGAGCAGTTCTTC CASTFWGGGSYNEQFF
NA TRBJ2-1 TRBD1 TRBV29-1 TGCAGCGTTGTTGGGACAGGGTTCAACAATGAGCAGTTCTTC CSVVGTGFNNEQFF
few TRBJ2-7 TRBD1 TRBV2 TGTGCCAGCCGGGACAGTAGTTACTCCGAGCAGTACTTC CASRDSSYSEQYF
NA TRBJ1-1 TRBD1 TRBV12-3/TRBV12-4 TGTGCCAGCAGGAGACAGGGGGAGAACACTGAAGCTTTCTTT CASRRQGENTEAFF
NA TRBJ2-1 NA TRBV27 TGTGCCAGCAGTTTTTCCCGGGGCAGTGAGCAGTTCTTC CASSFSRGSEQFF
once TRBJ2-1 TRBD1 TRBV5-5 TGTGCCAGCAGCTTGTTTTTTAGCAGGGGGCTAGATGAGCAGTTCTTC CASSLFFSRGLDEQFF
NA TRBJ2-7 NA TRBV18 TGTGCCAGCTCACCGGAGGGAGACTTCTCCTACGAGCAGTACTTC CASSPEGDFSYEQYF
few TRBJ2-3 NA TRBV12-3/TRBV12-4 TGTGCCAGCATTGGCTTGTGGGGGACTGGCACAGATACGCAGTATTTT CASIGLWGTGTDTQYF
NA TRBJ2-7 NA TRBV25-1 TGTGCCAGCAGTGAATTAGAGACAGGAGACTACGAGCAGTACTTC CASSELETGDYEQYF
few TRBJ1-1 NA TRBV11-2 TGTGCCAGCAGCAGGGTGTTTCGAAGCACTGAAGCTTTCTTT CASSRVFRSTEAFF
few TRBJ2-7 NA TRBV6-2/TRBV6-3 TGTGCCAGCAGTTACTCTATGATTGAAATCTCCTACGAGCAGTACTTC CASSYSMIEISYEQYF